Below are 6 T cell receptor beta chains sequenced from a single sample in a study of blood T cell repertoires in COVID-19. The table came from immunoSEQ multiplex PCR; TCRdb's copy has only in-frame clones and leaves some out. The sample holds roughly 250,000 clones; around 84% are singletons and the top ten take roughly 1.6%. The sequenced material came from PBMCs or T cells enriched from blood (not recorded which). These receptors all come from a woman aged 50 to 60 who had recovered from COVID-19.

The CDR3, as DNA: TGCGCCAGCAGTACCACCGGGACAGGGCTGGGGAATGAGCAGTTCTTC. Protein product: CASSTTGTGLGNEQFF. The chain carries TRBV5-1 and TRBJ2-1, with 9 bases matching TRBD1. Germline lookup yields CDR1 SGHRS and CDR2 YFSETQ. V dropped 5 bases and J dropped 7; count of bases not matched to a gene: 13. CDR3 length: 16 residues.

The chain couples TRBV4-1 to TRBJ2-1; D gene ambiguous. The CDR3 sequence is 14 residues long. Germline CDR1 and CDR2: MGHRA and YSYEKL. The ends were cut back, 0 bases at V and 4 bases at J, with 7 bases in the middle. CDR3 loop: CASSQDVAYNEQFF. For the CDR3, the DNA is TGCGCCAGCAGCCAAGATGTAGCTTACAATGAGCAGTTCTTC.

This sequence joins TRBV19 and TRBJ2-1; 8 bases align to TRBD1. J was trimmed by 6 bases and V by 5 bases; bases with no gene match: 3. Germline V gives CDR1 LNHDA, CDR2 SQIVND (reference sequence). The CDR3 is made up of 13 amino acids. In DNA form, the CDR3 reads TGTGCCAGTAGTCCAGGGACAGGCAATGAGCAGTTCTTC. The encoded protein is CASSPGTGNEQFF.

The chain recombines TRBV18 with TRBJ2-1; the D is unclear. Germline CDR1 and CDR2: KGHSH and LQKENI. The length of the CDR3 is 17 residues. V lost 2 bases and J lost 2, with 16 bases in between. In DNA form, the CDR3 reads TGTGCCAGCTCACCAGATACGTGGGCCCAGGCCTACAATGAGCAGTTCTTC. Translation gives CASSPDTWAQAYNEQFF. The full variable domain, its missing parts supplied by reference TRBV18 and TRBJ2-1, is NAGVMQNPRHLVRRRGQEARLRCSPMKGHSHVYWYRQLPEEGLKFMVYLQKENIIDESGMPKERFSAEFPKEGPSILRIQQVVRGDSAAYFCASSPDTWAQAYNEQFFGPGTRLTVL.

The CDR3 DNA is TGCGCCAGCAGCCAAGATCCAGGGGGACAGGGCTACGAGCAGTACTTC. Translation: CASSQDPGGQGYEQYF. The chain recombines TRBV4-3 with TRBJ2-7; TRBD1 matches at 9 bases. Per the germline V gene, CDR1 is LGHNA and CDR2 is YSLEER. Unmatched junction bases numbered 6, after V lost 0 bases and J lost 3 bases. The CDR3 runs 16 residues.

This chain connects TRBV5-6 to TRBJ1-6; D is uncertain. The CDR3 is 16 residues long. V was trimmed by 0 bases and J by 0 bases, leaving 7 bases between them. Per the germline V gene, CDR1 is SGHDT and CDR2 is YYEEEE. This CDR3 reads CASSLDGSSYNSPLHF. CDR3 DNA: TGTGCCAGCAGCTTGGACGGGAGCTCCTATAATTCACCCCTCCACTTT.